The sequence of this T cell receptor beta chain was determined in a study of blood T cell repertoires in COVID-19 (dated by TCRdb to about 2020). Background for the entire study: Collaborator samples came from the United States, Italy and Spain and covered acute and convalescent phases of COVID-19. The prospective study material was composed of cDNA or gDNA derived from T cells, B-cell-depleted T cells, or PBMCs. Subjects who had been exposed to COVID-19, were actively infected with it, or had recovered from it provided the deeply sampled blood TCRbeta repertoires that made up the dataset. A freely available public database, intended as a resource for researchers studying the immune response to SARS-CoV-2, is where the repertoires were released. Samples were obtained from the ongoing ImmuneRACE study (first 160 participants) and from some 1,200 subjects provided by 6 global collaborators. The sample metadata nearly always contained a de-identified subject ID, COVID-19 status, age in years and sex. HLA class I and class II types, where available, came from metadata supplied by the sample provider rather than from assay-based typing. What the study reported, not specific to this receptor: How much clinical and demographic metadata was included differed by source and by participant, and the metadata was provided uncurated.

TCRbeta CDR3 regions were amplified from genomic DNA by means of the immunoSEQ Assay, a bias-controlled multiplex PCR. The paper's data handling went like this. Nucleated cell counts per sample were estimated from amplification of reference gene primers within the assay. To quantify the absolute abundance of each unique TCRbeta CDR3 rearrangement, sequence reads were collapsed and filtered. For each sample, productive Simpson clonality was calculated as the square root of Simpson's diversity index across productive rearrangements. Here the immuneACCESS table is served through TCRdb, limited to in-frame sequences with V and J called. Missing clones are a known gap in these copies; in checked studies unresolved V genes cover under half, and the rest lacks a known reason. V, J and clone size reflect that table, while D and trimming were determined from the DNA. In all, the sample holds about 140,000 clones, and roughly 80% of those were seen once. The leading ten clones occupy under 5% of the sample.

Each collaborating institution followed its own protocols to collect whole blood in K2EDTA tubes. For TCRbeta analysis, collaborators shipped samples in one of three forms: frozen whole blood, isolated PBMCs, or DNA extracted from either of those sample types. CDR3 length: 14 amino acids, cysteine to phenylalanine. Of all the DNA, just the CDR3 is kept, 42 bases in frame from base 1. CDR1 and CDR2 (LNHDA, SQIVND) derive from the germline V gene (reference sequence). V lost 7 bases and J lost 1 base, and the count of bases not matched to a germline gene is 4. As to this clone: This clone's antigen is unknown. Within one base of it there is no much larger clone, and no base qualities were kept.

The sample comprised peripheral blood. This receptor chain uses TRBV19 and TRBJ1-1, with TRBD1 matching 9 junction bases. This receptor was obtained from a woman in her sixties with acute or convalescent COVID-19. The DNA sequence is TGTGCCAGTATGTGGGACAGGGCGAACACTGAAGCTTTCTTT. Its amino acids are CASMWDRANTEAFF.